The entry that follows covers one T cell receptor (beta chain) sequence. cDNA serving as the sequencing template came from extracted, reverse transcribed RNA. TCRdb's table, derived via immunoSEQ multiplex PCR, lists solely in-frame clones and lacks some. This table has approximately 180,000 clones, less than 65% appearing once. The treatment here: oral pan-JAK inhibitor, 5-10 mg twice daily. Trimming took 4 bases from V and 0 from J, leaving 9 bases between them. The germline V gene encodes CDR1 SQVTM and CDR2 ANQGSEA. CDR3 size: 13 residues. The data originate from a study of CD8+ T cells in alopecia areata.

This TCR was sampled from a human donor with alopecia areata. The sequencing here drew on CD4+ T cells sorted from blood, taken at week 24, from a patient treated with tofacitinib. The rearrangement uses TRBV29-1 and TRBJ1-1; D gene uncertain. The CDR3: CSVVLGLNTEAFF. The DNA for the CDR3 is TGCAGCGTTGTTCTGGGGTTGAACACTGAAGCTTTCTTT.